This TCR beta chain was sequenced in a study of CD8+CD57+ T cells in acquired aplastic anemia (dated by TCRdb to 2017 to 2018). Notes on the research overall: DNA extracted from sorted CD4+ and CD8+ cells had a mean of around 3 ug, with a range of about 0.18 to 27.4 ug. CD8+CD57+ expansion was defined as frequency above the mean frequency observed in healthy subjects.

Flow cytometry had shown CD8+CD57+ cell expansion in the patients selected for sequencing. Every patient had a diagnosis of severe acquired aplastic anemia based on International Study of Aplastic Anemia and Agranulocytosis and Camitta criteria. No patient had received any therapy when blood was sampled. TCR repertoires of sorted CD4+ and CD8+ blood T cells from severe aplastic anemia patients and healthy subjects were deep-sequenced in the study. Patients were enrolled under clinicaltrials.gov protocols 00001620, 01623167, 00001397, 00071045, 00081523 and 00961064 in the USA. Ficoll-Paque density gradient centrifugation was used to isolate peripheral blood mononuclear cells. Before DNA was extracted, CD4+ and CD8+ T cells were sorted using either FACS or magnetic beads. Genomic DNA was used as template for profiling of TCR beta VDJ combinations and CDR3 sequences. An Illumina HiSeq 2000 was used for TCR repertoire sequencing. From the authors' description of their analysis: Repertoire assessment relied on Simpson's diversity index, CDR3 size and DJ length profiles, and TRBV/TRBJ rearrangement plots. The most abundant DNA sequence in the deep sequencing data was defined as the immunodominant clone. CDR3 amino acid sequences were checked for sharing between subjects and were compared against published repertoires and the VDJdb database. TCRdb handled the public reads itself, with Q25 trimming in fastp and clone calling in MiXCR, and kept productive beta chains. Entries that share a CDR3 protein sequence are merged under the most common genes and DNA. The V and J calls follow TCRdb's processing rather than the paper's. Present in this sample are around 500,000 distinct CDR3 sequences, around a third of which were seen just once. Nearly 0.85% of the sample goes to the ten largest clones.

To note about this clonotype: The antigen this receptor binds is unknown. No qualities accompany the bases; no much larger clone lies one base away.

The full study reports these points: Although twenty-nine CD8+ CDR3 sequences were shared by patients and controls, these sequences appeared highly expressed in patients and within the immunodominant clones of patients. No significant difference in CD8+ Simpson's diversity was found between patients and healthy controls (P=0.060).

Counted from cysteine to phenylalanine, this CDR3 has 13 amino acids. The read is trimmed to its CDR3 DNA, 39 bases read in frame from base 1. V is pared back by 6 bases and J by 6 bases, with 12 bases lying between the germline termini. The origin of this receptor is a human donor with aplastic anemia. The sample was sorted CD4+, CD8+, or CD8+CD57+ T cells (not recorded which) from PBMCs. The sequence links TRBV12-3 or TRBV12-4 to TRBJ1-5, with the D gene call left open. The nucleotides are TGTGCCAGCAGAGGAGGGCGCAGTCAGCCCCAGCATTTT. Its protein is CASRGGRSQPQHF.